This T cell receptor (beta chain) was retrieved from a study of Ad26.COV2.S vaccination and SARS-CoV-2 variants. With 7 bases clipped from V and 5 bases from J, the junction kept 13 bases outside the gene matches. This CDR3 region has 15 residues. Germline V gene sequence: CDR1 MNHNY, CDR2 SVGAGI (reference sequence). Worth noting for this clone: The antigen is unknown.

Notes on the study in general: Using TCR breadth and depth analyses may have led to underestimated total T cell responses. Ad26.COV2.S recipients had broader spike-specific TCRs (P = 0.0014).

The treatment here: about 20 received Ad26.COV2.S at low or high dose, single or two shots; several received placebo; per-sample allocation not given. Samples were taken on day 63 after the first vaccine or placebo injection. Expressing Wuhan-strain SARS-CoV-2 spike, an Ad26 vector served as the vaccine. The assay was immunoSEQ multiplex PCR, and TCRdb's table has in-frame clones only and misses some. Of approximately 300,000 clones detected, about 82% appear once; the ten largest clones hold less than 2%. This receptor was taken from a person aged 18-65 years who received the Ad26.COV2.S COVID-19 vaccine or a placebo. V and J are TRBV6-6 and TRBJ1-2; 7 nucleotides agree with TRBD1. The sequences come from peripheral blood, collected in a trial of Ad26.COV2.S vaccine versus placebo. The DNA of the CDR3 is TGTGCCAGCACTCCGCATTTTCAGGGGGATTATGGCTACACCTTC. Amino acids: CASTPHFQGDYGYTF.